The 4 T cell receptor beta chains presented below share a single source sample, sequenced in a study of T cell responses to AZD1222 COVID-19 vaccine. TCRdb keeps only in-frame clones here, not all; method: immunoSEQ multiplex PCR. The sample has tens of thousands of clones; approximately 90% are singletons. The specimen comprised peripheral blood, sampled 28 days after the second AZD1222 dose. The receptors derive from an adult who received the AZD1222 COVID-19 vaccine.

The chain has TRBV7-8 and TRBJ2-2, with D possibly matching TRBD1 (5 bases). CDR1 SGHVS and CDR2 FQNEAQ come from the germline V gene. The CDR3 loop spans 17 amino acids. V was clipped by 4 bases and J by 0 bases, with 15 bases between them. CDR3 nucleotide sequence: TGTGCCAGCAGCTCATATGGTCAGGGCGCGAACACCGGGGAGCTGTTTTTT. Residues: CASSSYGQGANTGELFF.

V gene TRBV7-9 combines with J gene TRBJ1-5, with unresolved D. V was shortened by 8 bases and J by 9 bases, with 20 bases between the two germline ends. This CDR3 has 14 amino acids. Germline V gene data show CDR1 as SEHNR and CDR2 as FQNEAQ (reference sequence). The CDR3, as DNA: TGTGCCAGCGGCTATGCTTCGGCTGGCCGGCCCCAGCATTTT. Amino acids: CASGYASAGRPQHF.

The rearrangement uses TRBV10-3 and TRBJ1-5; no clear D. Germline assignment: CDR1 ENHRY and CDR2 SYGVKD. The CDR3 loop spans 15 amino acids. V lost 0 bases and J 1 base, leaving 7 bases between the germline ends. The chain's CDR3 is CAISESRTSNQPQHF. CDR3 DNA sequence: TGTGCCATCAGTGAGTCCCGGACCAGCAATCAGCCCCAGCATTTT.

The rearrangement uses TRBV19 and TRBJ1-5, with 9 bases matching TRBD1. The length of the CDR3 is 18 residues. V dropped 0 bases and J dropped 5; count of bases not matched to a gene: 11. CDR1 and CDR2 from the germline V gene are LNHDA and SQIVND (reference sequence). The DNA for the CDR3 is TGTGCCAGTAGTATAGATCATTTTTGGCGACAGGGGGATCAGCCCCAGCATTTT. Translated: CASSIDHFWRQGDQPQHF.